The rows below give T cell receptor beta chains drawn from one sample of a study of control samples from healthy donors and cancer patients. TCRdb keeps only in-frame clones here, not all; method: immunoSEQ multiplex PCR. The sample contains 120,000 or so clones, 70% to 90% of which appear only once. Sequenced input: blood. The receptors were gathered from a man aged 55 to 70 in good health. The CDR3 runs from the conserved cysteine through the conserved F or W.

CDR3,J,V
CASSPGDSNQPQHF,TRBJ1-5,TRBV18
CASSSLLDSYEQYF,TRBJ2-7,TRBV7-2
CASSEEENYGYTF,TRBJ1-2,TRBV2
CAWSPTTDFLNYGYTF,TRBJ1-2,TRBV30
CATSDHIGQVNTGELFF,TRBJ2-2,TRBV24-1
CASSQAATGFDEQYF,TRBJ2-7,TRBV4-1
CASSVTELRVF,TRBJ2-1,TRBV7-2
CASSPGGMQSQYF,TRBJ2-7,TRBV5-1
CAFPGQPYSNQPQHF,TRBJ1-5,TRBV21-1
CATSRPRQGTDTQYF,TRBJ2-3,TRBV15
CATSTGVQPQHF,TRBJ1-5,TRBV24-1
CASSLESSYNSPLHF,TRBJ1-6,TRBV7-2
CASSPTLQNYEQYF,TRBJ2-7,TRBV7-6
CASSFTGPDTQYF,TRBJ2-3,TRBV7-8
CASSPSPDGYGYTF,TRBJ1-2,TRBV5-1
CASSFTPRTEAFF,TRBJ1-1,TRBV28
CASSGQGLSNQPQHF,TRBJ1-5,TRBV2
CASSLGRDSSGYYEQFF,TRBJ2-1,TRBV11-2
CASVSSSGSYNSPLHF,TRBJ1-6,TRBV19
CASSLGLLSGANVLTF,TRBJ2-6,TRBV5-5
CASSLEGLLASGANVLTF,TRBJ2-6,TRBV7-8
CASSDRKGGTLLDTQYF,TRBJ2-3,TRBV9
CACERTSLVSSGNTIYF,TRBJ1-3,TRBV25-1
CASSSEIRDRDNEKLFF,TRBJ1-4,TRBV19
CASRDTPADTQYF,TRBJ2-3,TRBV7-3
CASRVQMNTEAFF,TRBJ1-1,TRBV6-5
CASSTGGWGETQYF,TRBJ2-5,TRBV19
CASSQGQQGARSVGNTIYF,TRBJ1-3,TRBV4-1
CASSPPVGGGLSYNEQFF,TRBJ2-1,TRBV18
CASSLMTGSGYEQYF,TRBJ2-7,TRBV7-8
CASSVGEGMADEKLFF,TRBJ1-4,TRBV9